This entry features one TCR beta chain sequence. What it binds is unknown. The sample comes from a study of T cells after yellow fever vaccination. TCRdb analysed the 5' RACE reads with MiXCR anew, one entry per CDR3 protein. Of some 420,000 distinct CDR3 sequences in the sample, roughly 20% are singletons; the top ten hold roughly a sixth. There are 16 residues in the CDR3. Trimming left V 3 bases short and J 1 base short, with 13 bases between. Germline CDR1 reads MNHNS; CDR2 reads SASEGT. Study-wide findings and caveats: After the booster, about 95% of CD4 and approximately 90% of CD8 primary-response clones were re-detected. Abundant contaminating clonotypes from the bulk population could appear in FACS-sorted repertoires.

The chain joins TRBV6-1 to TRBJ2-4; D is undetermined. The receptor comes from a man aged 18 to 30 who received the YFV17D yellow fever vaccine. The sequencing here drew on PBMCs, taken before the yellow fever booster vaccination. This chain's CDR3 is CASSESPPGAKNIQYF. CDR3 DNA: TGTGCCAGCAGTGAGTCCCCCCCCGGGGCCAAAAACATTCAGTACTTC.